A selection of T cell receptor beta chains follows, all from one sample in a study of blood T cell repertoires in COVID-19. Sequencing used immunoSEQ multiplex PCR; TCRdb keeps in-frame clones, though not all of them. The profile shows 130,000 to 150,000 clones, more than 75% of them singletons. Sequenced input: PBMCs or T cells enriched from blood (not recorded which). These receptors originate from a woman aged 30 to 39 with acute COVID-19. Each CDR3 is given with its conserved first and last residue. D genes are given only for firm matches. Clone size, where shown, is once, few, many, or a class for clones that have expanded.

size	length	V	J	D	DNA	CDR3
.	16	TRBV7-2	TRBJ2-2	.	TGTGCCAGCAGCTTAGTGCCATCTACGAACACCGGGGAGCTGTTTTTT	CASSLVPSTNTGELFF
.	17	TRBV5-4	TRBJ1-5	.	TGTGCCAGCAGCTCGTTAGTATCCGACAGAAGTAATCAGCCCCAGCATTTT	CASSSLVSDRSNQPQHF
.	14	TRBV6-5	TRBJ1-5	.	TGTGCCAGCAGATCGGGGTACAGCAATCAGCCCCAGCATTTT	CASRSGYSNQPQHF
once	15	TRBV2	TRBJ1-2	.	TGTGCCAGCAGTGTGTCAGGGTTAAAAGTGTATGGCTACACCTTC	CASSVSGLKVYGYTF
.	14	TRBV10-2	TRBJ2-3	.	TGCGCCAGCAGCCTTGGACGGGGAGCAGATACGCAGTATTTT	CASSLGRGADTQYF
.	14	TRBV25-1	TRBJ2-5	TRBD2	TGTGCCAGCAGTTTAGCGGGAGAGGTAGAGACCCAGTACTTC	CASSLAGEVETQYF
.	16	TRBV10-3	TRBJ2-1	TRBD2	TGTGCCATCAGTGAGTCGGGACTAGCGGGAGGCAATGAGCAGTTCTTC	CAISESGLAGGNEQFF
.	14	TRBV5-4	TRBJ1-4	TRBD1	TGTGCCAGCAGCCGACAGGGGGCAGATGAAAAACTGTTTTTT	CASSRQGADEKLFF
.	14	TRBV5-1	TRBJ2-5	.	TGCGCCAGCAGCGGGCAGACCTTAGAAGAGACCCAGTACTTC	CASSGQTLEETQYF
.	15	TRBV28	TRBJ2-1	TRBD1	TGTGCCAGCAGTTTCGGGGACAGCTCCTACAATGAGCAGTTCTTC	CASSFGDSSYNEQFF
.	16	TRBV27	TRBJ1-1	TRBD1	TGTGCCAGCAGTCTATCACAGGGGGCGATGAACACTGAAGCTTTCTTT	CASSLSQGAMNTEAFF
.	13	TRBV12-3/TRBV12-4	TRBJ1-5	.	TGTGCCAGCAGTTTAAGTACGAGTCAGCCCCAGCATTTT	CASSLSTSQPQHF
.	14	TRBV3-1/TRBV3-2	TRBJ1-1	TRBD1	TGTGCCAGCAGCAGACAGGGTTTGGACACTGAAGCTTTCTTT	CASSRQGLDTEAFF
once	14	TRBV7-2	TRBJ2-7	TRBD2	TGTGCCAGCAGTCTGGGACTGTCGGGGGGCGAGCAGTACTTC	CASSLGLSGGEQYF
once	13	TRBV29-1	TRBJ1-5	TRBD1	TGCAGCGTTGAAGGGGACAGGGATCAGCCCCAGCATTTT	CSVEGDRDQPQHF
.	14	TRBV7-2	TRBJ2-5	TRBD2	TGTGCCAGCAGCCCTCCGCCGGGGGGAGAGACCCAGTACTTC	CASSPPPGGETQYF
.	16	TRBV9	TRBJ1-6	.	TGTGCCAGCAGCGTAGGCAGGGGCCAAGTAAATTCACCCCTCCACTTT	CASSVGRGQVNSPLHF
.	14	TRBV11-1	TRBJ1-1	.	TGTGCCAGCAGCTTAACCCAGATGGGCCCTGAAGCTTTCTTT	CASSLTQMGPEAFF
.	15	TRBV4-3	TRBJ1-1	.	TGCGCCAGCAGCCAAGGCACCGAGCTGAACACTGAAGCTTTCTTT	CASSQGTELNTEAFF
once	15	TRBV5-6	TRBJ2-6	.	TGTGCCAGCAGCCCAGGGGTCTCTGGGGCCAACGTCCTGACTTTC	CASSPGVSGANVLTF
once	14	TRBV28	TRBJ1-3	.	TGTGCCAGCAGTTTAGAGGGCTCTGGAAACACCATATATTTT	CASSLEGSGNTIYF
.	15	TRBV27	TRBJ1-1	.	TGTGCCAGCAGTCCAAGAGGCATTGCGGACACTGAAGCTTTCTTT	CASSPRGIADTEAFF
once	13	TRBV3-1/TRBV3-2	TRBJ2-2	.	TGTGCCAGCAGTCTCACAGGTTCCGGGGAGCTGTTTTTT	CASSLTGSGELFF
.	15	TRBV28	TRBJ1-5	.	TGTGCCAGCAGGGGGAGCAGGAGTAGCAATCAGCCCCAGCATTTT	CASRGSRSSNQPQHF
.	19	TRBV24-1	TRBJ2-1	TRBD2	TGTGCCACCAGTGACCCACGACCGGGACTAGCGGGAACCAACAATGAGCAGTTCTTC	CATSDPRPGLAGTNNEQFF
.	12	TRBV13	TRBJ1-2	.	TGTGCCAGCAGCTTAGCCGGTATTGGCTACACCTTC	CASSLAGIGYTF
.	16	TRBV4-3	TRBJ2-6	TRBD1	TGCGCCAGCAGCCAAGAGGGACAGGGTGGGGCCAACGTCCTGACTTTC	CASSQEGQGGANVLTF
.	15	TRBV6-1	TRBJ1-6	.	TGTGCCAGCAGTGAACTATCGGGAAGCGGTTCACCCCTCCACTTT	CASSELSGSGSPLHF
.	13	TRBV19	TRBJ1-1	TRBD1	TGTGCCAGTAGACAGGGGGCGAACACTGAAGCTTTCTTT	CASRQGANTEAFF
.	14	TRBV11-2	TRBJ2-5	TRBD2	TGTGCCAGCAGCCAAATGACGGGGGGGGAGACCCAGTACTTC	CASSQMTGGETQYF
.	15	TRBV10-3	TRBJ1-2	TRBD1	TGTGCCATCAGTGAGCCCGGACAGGTTCAGGATGGCTACACCTTC	CAISEPGQVQDGYTF
.	12	TRBV2	TRBJ2-2	.	TGTGCCAGCAGTGGGCTCTCCGGGGAGCTGTTTTTT	CASSGLSGELFF
.	15	TRBV30	TRBJ2-3	TRBD2	TGTGCCTGGAGGGGGGGAGCGGGATCGGCAGATACGCAGTATTTT	CAWRGGAGSADTQYF
.	15	TRBV2	TRBJ1-5	.	TGTGCCAGCAGTGAAGCGTCACCCGGGAATCAGCCCCAGCATTTT	CASSEASPGNQPQHF
.	13	TRBV18	TRBJ2-5	.	TGTGCCAGCTCACTCTCCCAGGAAGAGACCCAGTACTTC	CASSLSQEETQYF
.	19	TRBV19	TRBJ1-2	.	TGTGCCAGTAGTATAAAAGTGTCTCCGAGACAGCGAGCGAACTATGGCTACACCTTC	CASSIKVSPRQRANYGYTF
.	12	TRBV30	TRBJ1-1	.	TGTGCCTGGACCTCGACGGGGACTGAAGCTTTCTTT	CAWTSTGTEAFF
.	15	TRBV11-2	TRBJ1-2	.	TGTGCCAGCAGCTTATACCCAGGGGCTTCCGACGGCTACACCTTC	CASSLYPGASDGYTF
.	15	TRBV5-1	TRBJ1-6	.	TGCGCCAGCAGCTTGTCTGTCCCGGATAATTCACCCCTCCACTTT	CASSLSVPDNSPLHF
.	15	TRBV11-2	TRBJ2-7	.	TGTGCCAGCAGCTCAGATGAGGACGGGATGTACGAGCAGTACTTC	CASSSDEDGMYEQYF
few	13	TRBV5-6	TRBJ1-2	.	TGTGCCAGCAGCTTAAAGAGGGTGTATGGCTACACCTTC	CASSLKRVYGYTF